The entry below describes one T cell receptor (beta chain). Its specificity is unknown. The sample belongs to a study of identical twins. Overall study findings and caveats: Excess sharing between twins was weaker in beta out-of-frame sequences. The analysis was cross-sectional rather than longitudinal within donors. Reduced insertions were recorded for abundant cord blood beta clonotypes, with no such pattern in memory repertoires.

Germline assignment: CDR1 ENHRY and CDR2 SYGVKD. V shed 2 bases and J shed 2 bases, with 11 bases lying between them. The CDR3 is made up of 15 amino acids. One entry per CDR3 protein results from TCRdb running MiXCR on the 5' RACE reads. The sample holds 640,000 or so distinct CDR3 sequences, less than 7% seen once. Specimen: naive T cells sorted from blood. This receptor was obtained from a man between 18 and 35 years old in good health. J is TRBJ2-3 and V is TRBV10-3; no definite D call. The CDR3 spells CAISEDAAHTDTQYF. In DNA, the CDR3 is TGTGCCATCAGTGAGGACGCGGCACACACAGATACGCAGTATTTT.